Listed below are T cell receptor beta chains from one sample, sequenced in a study of T cell responses to AZD1222 COVID-19 vaccine. The assay was immunoSEQ multiplex PCR, and TCRdb's table has in-frame clones only and misses some. This table has about 120,000 clones, more than 85% appearing once. Sequencing used peripheral blood, obtained on day 0 of AZD1222 vaccination. The source is an adult in good health. CDR3s include the opening cysteine and the closing phenylalanine or tryptophan. Fields, in order: D gene, J gene, clone size, V gene, CDR3 DNA, CDR3 protein. D genes are given only for firm matches. Rows give clone size only sometimes, using once, few, many, or a class for an expanded clone.

TRBD1 | TRBJ1-1 | NA | TRBV19 | TGTGCCAGTAGCCTACAGGGGGCGCGTGAAGCTTTCTTT | CASSLQGAREAFF
TRBD1 | TRBJ1-3 | NA | TRBV27 | TGTGCCAGCGGCAACAGGGGGCACTCTGGAAACACCATATATTTT | CASGNRGHSGNTIYF
NA | TRBJ1-2 | NA | TRBV28 | TGTGCCAGCAGTTTTCGGATGGGTGGAGGCTACACCTTC | CASSFRMGGGYTF
NA | TRBJ2-1 | NA | TRBV9 | TGTGCCAGCAGCGTCGGGACCATTAATGAGCAGTTCTTC | CASSVGTINEQFF
NA | TRBJ2-7 | NA | TRBV29-1 | TGCAGCGTTGAACCGGACAACTCCTACGAGCAGTACTTC | CSVEPDNSYEQYF
NA | TRBJ1-5 | NA | TRBV6-5 | TGTGCCAGCAGATCCGGGACCTATAGCAATCAGCCCCAGCATTTT | CASRSGTYSNQPQHF
NA | TRBJ1-5 | NA | TRBV7-9 | TGTGCCAGCAGCTCCACCTCCGGGGGCCTGAGTCAGCCCCAGCATTTT | CASSSTSGGLSQPQHF
NA | TRBJ1-1 | NA | TRBV6-2/TRBV6-3 | TGTGCCAGCAGTTACTCGGTGGCTTCCACTGAAGCTTTCTTT | CASSYSVASTEAFF
TRBD2 | TRBJ2-3 | NA | TRBV28 | TGTGCCAGCAAGCGGGAGGGCCTCTTCACAGATACGCAGTATTTT | CASKREGLFTDTQYF
NA | TRBJ2-7 | once | TRBV28 | TGTGCCAGCAGTTTACCGACGGGGAGATATAGGTACGAGCAGTACTTC | CASSLPTGRYRYEQYF
NA | TRBJ2-3 | NA | TRBV5-1 | TGCGCCAGCAGCCTATCCACCGTTAGCACAGATACGCAGTATTTT | CASSLSTVSTDTQYF
NA | TRBJ1-5 | few | TRBV25-1 | TGTGCCAGCAGTTTCAGTACCGATCAGCCCCAGCATTTT | CASSFSTDQPQHF
NA | TRBJ2-7 | NA | TRBV5-4 | TGTGCCAGCAGCTTGGCGGGCGAGCAGTACTTC | CASSLAGEQYF
NA | TRBJ1-4 | NA | TRBV25-1 | TGTGCCAGCAGTGACACCCAGGGATACGTCGAAAAACTGTTTTTT | CASSDTQGYVEKLFF
NA | TRBJ1-2 | NA | TRBV7-9 | TGTGCCAGCAGTCTGGAGACCTATGGCTACACCTTC | CASSLETYGYTF
NA | TRBJ2-2 | once | TRBV4-1 | TGCGCCAGCAGCCATGGGGATCCCGGGGAGCTGTTTTTT | CASSHGDPGELFF
NA | TRBJ1-1 | few | TRBV7-9 | TGTGCCAGCAGCTTATTCATGAACACTGAAGCTTTCTTT | CASSLFMNTEAFF
NA | TRBJ1-2 | NA | TRBV11-2 | TGTGCCAGCACATCTTATACCGGGTATGGCTACACCTTC | CASTSYTGYGYTF
NA | TRBJ2-2 | few | TRBV6-5 | TGTGCCAGCACCGCCAGTAGACTAAACACCGGGGAGCTGTTTTTT | CASTASRLNTGELFF
NA | TRBJ1-5 | NA | TRBV5-6 | TGTGCCAGCAGTCAGGGACCCGGTCAGCCCCAGCATTTT | CASSQGPGQPQHF
TRBD1 | TRBJ2-3 | NA | TRBV19 | TGTGCCAGTAGGTCCGGGACAGGAGCAGATACGCAGTATTTT | CASRSGTGADTQYF
TRBD2 | TRBJ2-7 | NA | TRBV5-5 | TGTGCCAGCAGCTTCCCGGCGGGGGGGCATTACGAGCAGTACTTC | CASSFPAGGHYEQYF
TRBD1 | TRBJ1-1 | few | TRBV27 | TGTGCCAGCAGTACCTCCAGGGGGCGGAGGAACACTGAAGCTTTCTTT | CASSTSRGRRNTEAFF
NA | TRBJ1-1 | NA | TRBV2 | TGTGCCAGCAGTGTAGCTTGGGGAGCTTTCTTT | CASSVAWGAFF
NA | TRBJ1-2 | NA | TRBV5-5 | TGTGCCAGCAGCGCGCGGGATAACTATGGCTACACCTTC | CASSARDNYGYTF
NA | TRBJ1-5 | NA | TRBV18 | TGTGCCAGCTCACCACAGGCTAATCAGCCCCAGCATTTT | CASSPQANQPQHF
TRBD2 | TRBJ2-1 | NA | TRBV2 | TGTGCCAGCAGAGCAGAGCGGGGGGGCCTCAATGAGCAGTTCTTC | CASRAERGGLNEQFF
TRBD1 | TRBJ1-1 | NA | TRBV6-5 | TGTGCCAGCTCGACAGGGGAGGTTACTGAAGCTTTCTTT | CASSTGEVTEAFF
TRBD2 | TRBJ2-3 | NA | TRBV4-2 | TGTGCCAGCAGCCAAGATACTAGCGGGGGGGGCGATACGCAGTATTTT | CASSQDTSGGGDTQYF
NA | TRBJ1-5 | NA | TRBV27 | TGTGCCAGCAGTTTCCAGGGAGTGGGCAATCAGCCCCAGCATTTT | CASSFQGVGNQPQHF
NA | TRBJ1-2 | NA | TRBV27 | TGTGCCACAGGCCGGACAATAACTAACTATGGCTACACCTTC | CATGRTITNYGYTF
NA | TRBJ1-5 | once | TRBV9 | TGTGCCAGCAGCCATGGGGGGTCCGGGCAGCCCCAGCATTTT | CASSHGGSGQPQHF
NA | TRBJ1-4 | NA | TRBV7-8 | TGTGCCAGCAGCTTACGCCCGGACCGGATTAATGAAAAACTGTTTTTT | CASSLRPDRINEKLFF
NA | TRBJ2-7 | NA | TRBV2 | TGTGCCAGCAATGGGGGAGCAACCTACGAGCAGTACTTC | CASNGGATYEQYF
NA | TRBJ2-4 | once | TRBV6-5 | TGTGCCAGCAGTTACTACGGCATTCAGTACTTC | CASSYYGIQYF
NA | TRBJ2-7 | NA | TRBV11-1 | TGTGCCAGCAGCTTATATGACGGCGAGCAGTACTTC | CASSLYDGEQYF
TRBD2 | TRBJ2-7 | NA | TRBV3-1/TRBV3-2 | TGTGCCAGCAGCCCAACGACTAGCGGGAGGGGAAACGAGCAGTACTTC | CASSPTTSGRGNEQYF
NA | TRBJ1-2 | NA | TRBV5-1 | TGCGCCAGCAGCTTGGAAGGGACCGTGACGTATGGCTACACCTTC | CASSLEGTVTYGYTF
NA | TRBJ2-1 | NA | TRBV27 | TGTGCCAGCAGTTTAAAGGACTACAATGAGCAGTTCTTC | CASSLKDYNEQFF
NA | TRBJ2-6 | NA | TRBV6-4 | TGTGCCAGCAGTGAAAGGGCAGGGTCTGGGGCCAACGTCCTGACTTTC | CASSERAGSGANVLTF
NA | TRBJ2-5 | NA | TRBV30 | TGTGCCTGGAGTGTACGGGAGACCCAGTACTTC | CAWSVRETQYF
NA | TRBJ1-4 | NA | TRBV3-1/TRBV3-2 | TGTGCCAGCAGACCAGGATCCACTAATGAAAAACTGTTTTTT | CASRPGSTNEKLFF
TRBD2 | TRBJ2-1 | few | TRBV5-1 | TGCGCCAGCAGCTTGGCCGAATCTCTAGCGGGACAGTTCTTC | CASSLAESLAGQFF